The 14 T cell receptor beta chains below were found in one sample sequenced in a study of shared T cell receptors in the human thymus. Profiled with immunoSEQ multiplex PCR; TCRdb holds only in-frame clones, not every one. The sample holds 720,000 or so clones; 80% to 90% are singletons and the top ten take 0.0095% to 0.013%. This sample was shared with a second study, whose subject was human thymus T cells.

Sequenced sample: thymocytes. These receptors were obtained from a girl under three years old with a congenital heart defect.

In its sample, this clone was seen a few times. One end of the junction varies from germline; a read error may be responsible. The chain combines TRBV5-1 with TRBJ2-2, with 11 bases aligning to TRBD2. The CDR3 sequence is 17 residues long. In germline, CDR1 is SGHRS, CDR2 YFSETQ. The CDR3 loop is CASSLAASGGHTGELFF. The CDR3 coding sequence is TGCGCCAGCAGCTTGGCCGCTAGCGGGGGGCACACGGGGGAGCTGTTTTTT.

The gene calls are TRBV4-3 and TRBJ2-7, with 9 bases matching TRBD2. Per germline, CDR1 LGHNA and CDR2 YSLEER. This CDR3 has 18 residues. With 0 bases clipped from V and 2 bases from J, the junction kept 11 bases outside the gene matches. Here the CDR3 DNA reads TGCGCCAGCAGCCAAGATATATCCGGGCGGGGGGGCCCCTACGAGCAGTACTTC. It codes for CASSQDISGRGGPYEQYF.

This chain connects TRBV9 to TRBJ2-7, with D possibly TRBD1 on 5 matching bases. V gave up 2 bases and J gave up 0 bases, with 9 bases separating them. There are 14 residues in the CDR3. Germline CDR1 and CDR2: SGDLS and YYNGEE. CDR3 DNA sequence: TGTGCCAGCAGCGTGCGACAGAGCTCCTACGAGCAGTACTTC. Its translation is CASSVRQSSYEQYF.

This chain joins TRBV28 and TRBJ2-3, with 11 bases identical to TRBD2. V dropped 3 bases and J dropped 6; count of bases not matched to a gene: 5. Per the germline V gene, CDR1 is MDHEN and CDR2 is SYDVKM. The length of the CDR3 is 15 residues. The chain's CDR3 is CASSFGTSGQDTQYF. Written as DNA, the CDR3 is TGTGCCAGCAGTTTCGGGACTAGCGGCCAGGATACGCAGTATTTT.

V is TRBV19 and J is TRBJ2-5, with TRBD1 as a possible D gene (5 bases). CDR1 is LNHDA, CDR2 SQIVND, per germline (reference sequence). The CDR3 runs 17 residues. Trimming pared 4 bases from V and 2 bases from J, leaving 20 bases between. In DNA form, the CDR3 reads TGTGCCAGTAGTAGGTTTGGTAGGGGTCCTGGACAAGAGACCCAGTACTTC. It encodes CASSRFGRGPGQETQYF.

The rearrangement links TRBV4-3 to TRBJ1-1, with D possibly matching TRBD1 (5 bases). CDR1 is LGHNA, CDR2 YSLEER, per germline. The V gene lost 7 bases and the J gene lost 3 bases, with 15 bases spanning the gap. This CDR3 spans 14 amino acids. CDR3 in amino acids: CASMLTQGYTEAFF. The CDR3 coding sequence is TGCGCCAGCATGCTAACTCAGGGTTACACTGAAGCTTTCTTT.

The chain has TRBV29-1 and TRBJ1-1; D is unresolved. Germline-derived CDR1 and CDR2 are SQVTM and ANQGSEA. The V end lost 3 bases, the J end lost 4 bases, and 15 bases lay between the germline ends. There are 14 residues in the CDR3. The CDR3 here is CSVDYLRPSTEAFF. Written as DNA, the CDR3 is TGCAGCGTTGATTATCTCCGTCCGTCCACTGAAGCTTTCTTT.

V and J are TRBV5-1 and TRBJ2-7; D might be TRBD2 (6 bases). The CDR3 is 16 amino acids. CDR1 and CDR2 from the germline V gene are SGHRS and YFSETQ. Between the trimmed V and J ends, which lost 4 bases and 3 bases, there was a span of 20 bases. In DNA form, the CDR3 reads TGCGCCAGCAGCCTTTATAGCGGTCCCGCCGACTACGAGCAGTACTTC. As protein: CASSLYSGPADYEQYF. The whole variable domain, remainder taken from reference TRBV5-1 and TRBJ2-7, is KAGVTQTPRYLIKTRGQQVTLSCSPISGHRSVSWYQQTPGQGLQFLFEYFSETQRNKGNFPGRFSGRQFSNSRSEMNVSTLELGDSALYLCASSLYSGPADYEQYFGPGTRLTVT.

The rearrangement uses TRBV27 and TRBJ2-7; D perhaps matches TRBD1 (6 bases). This CDR3 contains 15 residues. Germline values: CDR1 MNHEY, CDR2 SMNVEV (reference sequence). V gave up 2 bases and J gave up 0 bases, with 11 bases separating them. This CDR3 reads CASSLGQRTSYEQYF. The DNA for the CDR3 is TGTGCCAGCAGTTTAGGACAGAGGACCTCCTACGAGCAGTACTTC.

The rearrangement links TRBV7-8 to TRBJ2-7, with 8 positions matching TRBD1. V shed 1 base, J shed 6 bases, and the junction held 8 bases outside the gene matches. Germline assignment: CDR1 SGHVS and CDR2 FQNEAQ. The CDR3 has 15 residues. The CDR3 DNA reads as TGTGCCAGCAGCTTAGAGGACAGGGTAGCGAGCGAGCAGTACTTC. Translating gives CASSLEDRVASEQYF.

V is TRBV7-6 and J is TRBJ1-5; 9 nucleotides match TRBD1. V was pared by 1 base and J by 1 base, with 5 bases of the junction left unmatched. Germline values: CDR1 SGHVS, CDR2 FNYEAQ. This CDR3 is 17 amino acids long. CDR3 loop: CASSLETGGLSNQPQHF. The CDR3 DNA is TGTGCCAGCAGCTTAGAGACAGGGGGTTTAAGCAATCAGCCCCAGCATTTT.

The rearrangement joins TRBV6-5 to TRBJ1-2; 9 positions agree with TRBD1. Germline CDR1 reads MNHEY; CDR2 reads SVGAGI. The CDR3 has 15 amino acids. V trimming: 4 bases; J trimming: 4 bases; junction bases outside the gene matches: 7. The chain's CDR3 is CASSFNRGLVYGYTF. In nucleotides, the CDR3 is TGTGCCAGCAGTTTCAACAGGGGGCTTGTCTATGGCTACACCTTC.

This clone was picked up a small number of times. CDR3 DNA sequence: TGTGCCAGCAGCTTGGAGGGACAGGGTAGGAACGAGCAGTACTTC. Translation: CASSLEGQGRNEQYF. V is TRBV5-4 and J is TRBJ2-7, with 9 bases matching TRBD1. With 0 bases clipped from V and 5 bases from J, the junction kept 6 bases outside the gene matches. The length of the CDR3 is 15 residues. Germline CDR1 SGHNT, CDR2 YYREEE (reference sequence). The variable domain in full, with the rest retrieved from reference TRBV5-4 and TRBJ2-7, is ETGVTQSPTHLIKTRGQQVTLRCSSQSGHNTVSWYQQALGQGPQFIFQYYREEENGRGNFPPRFSGLQFPNYSSELNVNALELDDSALYLCASSLEGQGRNEQYFGPGTRLTVT.

This rearrangement joins TRBV2 to TRBJ2-6, with 7 nucleotides matching TRBD2. V gave up 8 bases and J gave up 3 bases; unmatched junction bases: 4. The germline V gene has CDR1 SNHLY and CDR2 FYNNEI. The CDR3 runs to 14 residues. Here the CDR3 reads CASGGGFGANVLTF. The CDR3, as DNA: TGTGCCAGCGGGGGGGGGTTTGGGGCCAACGTCCTGACTTTC.